These 17 T cell receptor beta chains were all obtained from the same sample, sequenced in a study of T cells after yellow fever vaccination (dated by TCRdb to the late 2010s). Libraries were built with 5' RACE. For sequencing, an Illumina NovaSeq 6000 was employed. Using fastp at Q25 and MiXCR, TCRdb reprocessed the public reads and kept productive beta chains. CDR3 protein duplicates are merged, each entry listing the most common genes and DNA. This sample comprises approximately 300,000 distinct CDR3 sequences, around a tenth of them detected only once. The top ten hold 3% to 4% of the sample. The treatment or condition label of this sample denotes: live attenuated yellow fever vaccine strain. Sequences were derived from CD4+ T cells sorted from PBMCs, sampled 45 days after the yellow fever booster vaccination. These receptors all stem from a man aged 18 to 29 who received the YFV17D yellow fever vaccine.

This clonotype was counted a few times. This chain joins TRBV7-9 and TRBJ1-2; D may be TRBD1 (6 bases). Germline-derived CDR1 and CDR2 are SEHNR and FQNEAQ (reference sequence). The CDR3 has 14 amino acids. The V and J ends lost 5 bases and 11 bases respectively, with 21 bases between them. The CDR3 spells CASSRASTGLSYTF. The CDR3 bases are TGTGCCAGCAGCCGCGCTTCGACAGGACTGTCGTACACCTTC.

This clonotype has ten or more counts. The CDR3 nucleotides read TGCAGTGCTGGATCGGTCAGCGGGGGGGCCATTAGCACAGATACGCAGTATTTT. Its protein is CSAGSVSGGAISTDTQYF. The V call is TRBV20-1, the J call TRBJ2-3, with 10 nucleotides matching TRBD2. Germline CDR1 reads DFQATT; CDR2 reads SNEGSKA (reference sequence). This CDR3 is 18 amino acids long. The ends lost 5 bases at V and 0 bases at J; junction bases unmatched: 14.

The chain combines TRBV4-2 with TRBJ2-6; D is undetermined. The germline V gene encodes CDR1 LGHNA and CDR2 YNFKEQ. Trimming cost V 0 bases and J 0 bases, with 15 bases left between them. The CDR3 sequence is 19 residues long. CDR3 in amino acids: CASSQDPRWSTSGANVLTF. The CDR3 coding sequence is TGTGCCAGCAGCCAAGATCCCCGTTGGAGTACCTCTGGGGCCAACGTCCTGACTTTC.

The V and J genes are TRBV12-3 or TRBV12-4 and TRBJ2-7, with no clear D. This CDR3 has 13 residues. Trimming shortened V by 2 bases and J by 3 bases, and 8 bases separated the two germline ends. CDR3 sequence: CASSLWPIYEQYF. The CDR3 region has the DNA TGTGCCAGCAGTTTATGGCCGATCTACGAGCAGTACTTC.

The chain couples TRBV6-6 to TRBJ2-7; D unresolved. The germline CDR1 and CDR2 sequences are MNHNY and SVGAGI (reference sequence). This CDR3 is built from 13 residues. V shed 5 bases and J shed 6 bases, with 14 bases lying between them. The CDR3 here is CASSSHQVPEQYF. The CDR3 DNA is TGTGCCAGCAGTAGCCACCAAGTCCCCGAGCAGTACTTC.

This chain uses TRBV7-2 with TRBJ1-6; TRBD1 might be the D (5 bases). Germline lookup yields CDR1 SGHTA and CDR2 FQGNSA. There are 17 residues in the CDR3. The V end lost 1 base, the J end lost 0 bases, and 10 bases lay between the germline ends. CDR3 bases: TGTGCCAGCAGCTTAGAATGGGGGAGCTCCTATAATTCACCCCTCCACTTT. Translation: CASSLEWGSSYNSPLHF.

The J gene is TRBJ1-5, the V gene TRBV30; D gene unclear. V gave up 2 bases and J gave up 3 bases, with 8 bases separating them. CDR3 size: 13 residues. Germline V gives CDR1 GTSNPN, CDR2 SVGIG (reference sequence). The CDR3 DNA reads TGTGCCTGGAGTTCAGAGTTCAATCAGCCCCAGCATTTT. The encoded protein is CAWSSEFNQPQHF. Looking up the rest from reference TRBV30 and TRBJ1-5 gives the full variable domain: SQTIHQWPATLVQPVGSPLSLECTVEGTSNPNLYWYRQAAGRGLQLLFYSVGIGQISSEVPQNLSASRPQDRQFILSSKKLLLSDSGFYLCAWSSEFNQPQHFGDGTRLSIL.

This sequence joins TRBV20-1 and TRBJ1-1; D gene ambiguous. V lost 0 bases and J 3 bases, leaving 11 bases between the germline ends. The CDR3 is made up of 14 amino acids. Germline CDR1 and CDR2: DFQATT and SNEGSKA (reference sequence). The CDR3 here is CSARDGDPYTEAFF. In nucleotides, the CDR3 is TGCAGTGCTAGAGATGGAGACCCCTACACTGAAGCTTTCTTT.

This chain connects TRBV5-1 to TRBJ2-1, with 9 bases that match TRBD2. CDR1 is SGHRS, CDR2 YFSETQ, per germline. The CDR3 consists of 15 residues. J gave up 2 bases and V 3 bases, and 3 bases lay outside the gene matches. The CDR3: CASSSRLAAYNEQFF. The CDR3 DNA follows: TGCGCCAGCAGCTCCAGACTAGCGGCCTACAATGAGCAGTTCTTC. The full variable domain, rest sourced from reference TRBV5-1 and TRBJ2-1, is KAGVTQTPRYLIKTRGQQVTLSCSPISGHRSVSWYQQTPGQGLQFLFEYFSETQRNKGNFPGRFSGRQFSNSRSEMNVSTLELGDSALYLCASSSRLAAYNEQFFGPGTRLTVL.

The rearrangement joins TRBV7-9 to TRBJ2-1; D is ambiguous. Germline lookup yields CDR1 SEHNR and CDR2 FQNEAQ (reference sequence). The CDR3 totals 12 residues. V lost 1 base and J 5 bases, leaving 3 bases between the germline ends. The CDR3 sequence is CASSLVHNEQFF. CDR3 coding DNA: TGTGCCAGCAGCTTAGTACACAATGAGCAGTTCTTC.

This clonotype was counted between two and nine times. The chain couples TRBV5-1 to TRBJ2-7; D is ambiguous. Per germline, CDR1 SGHRS and CDR2 YFSETQ. Between the trimmed V and J ends, which lost 0 bases and 5 bases, there was a span of 3 bases. The CDR3 sequence is 11 residues long. The CDR3 DNA reads TGCGCCAGCAGCTTGGACAACGAGCAGTACTTC. It encodes CASSLDNEQYF.

This clonotype came up a few times. V and J are TRBV10-3 and TRBJ2-1; TRBD1 matches at 11 bases. The V gene end was trimmed by 11 bases and the J gene end by 5 bases; junction bases not matched to a gene: 8. CDR3 length: 14 residues. Germline V CDR1 and CDR2: ENHRY, SYGVKD. The CDR3 region has the DNA TGTGCCGCATCGGGGGACAGGGGGAACAATGAGCAGTTCTTC. It yields the protein CAASGDRGNNEQFF.

The chain is built from TRBV5-1 and TRBJ2-3, with D perhaps assigned TRBD1 or TRBD2 (5 bases each). Germline loops: CDR1 SGHRS, CDR2 YFSETQ. Trimming pared 3 bases from V and 5 bases from J, leaving 13 bases between. The CDR3 consists of 14 residues. The CDR3 spells CASSSGTEGDTQYF. The CDR3 nucleotides are TGCGCCAGCAGCTCCGGGACCGAGGGAGATACGCAGTATTTT. Full variable domain (remainder filled in from reference TRBV5-1 and TRBJ2-3): KAGVTQTPRYLIKTRGQQVTLSCSPISGHRSVSWYQQTPGQGLQFLFEYFSETQRNKGNFPGRFSGRQFSNSRSEMNVSTLELGDSALYLCASSSGTEGDTQYFGPGTRLTVL.

The rearrangement links TRBV5-1 to TRBJ2-1, with D possibly matching TRBD2 (5 bases). CDR3 length: 13 amino acids. The V end was cut by 0 bases, the J end by 7 bases, with 8 bases between. Germline V gene data show CDR1 as SGHRS and CDR2 as YFSETQ. The DNA for the CDR3 is TGCGCCAGCAGCTTGGAAGGGAGAAATGAGCAGTTCTTC. It codes for CASSLEGRNEQFF.

This clonotype was counted only a few times. The V gene is TRBV7-3, the J gene TRBJ2-5; D not resolved. CDR1 is SGHTA, CDR2 FQGTGA, per germline. CDR3 length: 16 amino acids. V shed 1 base and J shed 5 bases, with 17 bases lying between them. The CDR3 sequence is CASSLMPGSRYETQYF. CDR3 nucleotides: TGTGCCAGCAGCTTAATGCCAGGCTCTCGCTACGAGACCCAGTACTTC. The complete variable domain, with remaining parts taken from reference TRBV7-3 and TRBJ2-5, reads GAGVSQTPSNKVTEKGKYVELRCDPISGHTALYWYRQSLGQGPEFLIYFQGTGAADDSGLPNDRFFAVRPEGSVSTLKIQRTERGDSAVYLCASSLMPGSRYETQYFGPGTRLLVL.

CDR3 protein: CASRKRGPYEQYF. The CDR3 nucleotides read TGTGCCAGCAGAAAGAGGGGCCCCTACGAGCAGTACTTC. This chain joins TRBV6-1 and TRBJ2-7; possibly TRBD1 or TRBD2 for D (5 bases each). Germline lookup yields CDR1 MNHNS and CDR2 SASEGT. The CDR3 runs to 13 residues. The V end was cut by 6 bases, the J end by 2 bases, with 11 bases between.

V is TRBV18 and J is TRBJ1-2; 10 nucleotides line up with TRBD1. CDR3 length: 13 residues. V was clipped by 3 bases and J by 6 bases; unmatched bases: 1. Germline lookup yields CDR1 KGHSH and CDR2 LQKENI. The CDR3 loop is CASSPTGGHGYTF. The DNA of the CDR3 is TGTGCCAGCTCACCGACAGGGGGCCATGGCTACACCTTC. Full variable domain (missing parts from reference TRBV18 and TRBJ1-2): NAGVMQNPRHLVRRRGQEARLRCSPMKGHSHVYWYRQLPEEGLKFMVYLQKENIIDESGMPKERFSAEFPKEGPSILRIQQVVRGDSAAYFCASSPTGGHGYTFGSGTRLTVV.